This TCR beta chain came from a study of tumor-infiltrating lymphocytes in oesophageal squamous cell carcinoma. The CDR3 extends over 14 amino acids. Germline loops: CDR1 SGHTA, CDR2 FQGTGA. V lost 5 bases, J lost 4 bases, and 9 bases lay in between. Each CDR3 protein is one row after TCRdb ran MiXCR on the PCR reads. Of 15,000 to 20,000 distinct CDR3 sequences listed, 42% are singletons. The clonotype originates from a female donor with esophageal squamous cell carcinoma. Sequencing was carried out using normal esophageal tissue next to the tumor. The gene calls are TRBV7-3 and TRBJ1-6; perhaps TRBD1 as D (5 bases). CDR3 sequence: CASSRDGYNSPLHF. For the CDR3, the DNA is TGTGCCAGCAGCCGGGACGGTTATAATTCACCCCTCCACTTT.